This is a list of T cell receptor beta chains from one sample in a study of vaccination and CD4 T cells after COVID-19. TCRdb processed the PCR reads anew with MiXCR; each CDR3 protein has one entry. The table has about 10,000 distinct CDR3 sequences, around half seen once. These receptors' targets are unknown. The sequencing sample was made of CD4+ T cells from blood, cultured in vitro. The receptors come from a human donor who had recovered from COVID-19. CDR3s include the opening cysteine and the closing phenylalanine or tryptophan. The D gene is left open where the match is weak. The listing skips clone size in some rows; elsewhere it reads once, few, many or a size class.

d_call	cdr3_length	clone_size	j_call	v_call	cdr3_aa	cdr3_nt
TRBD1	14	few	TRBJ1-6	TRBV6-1	CASTQTGRNSPLHF	TGTGCCAGCACCCAGACAGGGCGGAATTCACCCCTCCACTTT
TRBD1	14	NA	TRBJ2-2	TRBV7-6	CASSLGQGLGELFF	TGTGCCAGCAGCCTCGGACAGGGTCTAGGGGAGCTGTTTTTT
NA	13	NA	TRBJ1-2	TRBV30	CAWTREGPYGYTF	TGTGCCTGGACCAGGGAGGGACCCTATGGCTACACCTTC
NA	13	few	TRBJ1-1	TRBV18	CASSLSLQTEAFF	TGTGCCAGCTCACTGTCCCTGCAAACTGAAGCTTTCTTT
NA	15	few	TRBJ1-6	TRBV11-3	CASSLLAENNSPLHF	TGTGCCAGCAGCCTCTTAGCAGAAAATAATTCACCCCTCCACTTT
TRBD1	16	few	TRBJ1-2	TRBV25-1	CASSEAPGQGPYGYTF	TGTGCCAGCAGTGAAGCCCCGGGACAGGGACCCTATGGCTACACCTTC
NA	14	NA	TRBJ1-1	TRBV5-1	CASSFEGMNTEAFF	TGCGCCAGCAGCTTCGAGGGGATGAACACTGAAGCTTTCTTT
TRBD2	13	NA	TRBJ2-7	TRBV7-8	CASSPVTSGEQYF	TGTGCCAGCAGCCCCGTGACTAGCGGGGAGCAGTACTTC
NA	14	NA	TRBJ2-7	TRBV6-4	CASSEYKAFYEQYF	TGTGCCAGCAGTGAATATAAGGCCTTCTACGAGCAGTACTTC
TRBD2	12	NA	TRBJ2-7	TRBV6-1	CASMAAGWEQYF	TGTGCCAGCATGGCAGCGGGGTGGGAGCAGTACTTC
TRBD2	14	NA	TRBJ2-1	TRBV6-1	CATENLAGGIEQFF	TGTGCCACCGAAAATCTAGCGGGGGGGATTGAGCAGTTCTTC
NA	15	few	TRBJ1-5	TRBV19	CASSIWRSGNQPQHF	TGTGCCAGTAGTATATGGAGGTCGGGCAATCAGCCCCAGCATTTT
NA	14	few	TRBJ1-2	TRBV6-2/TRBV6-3	CASSWALGVDGYTF	TGTGCCAGCAGCTGGGCGCTTGGGGTCGATGGCTACACCTTC
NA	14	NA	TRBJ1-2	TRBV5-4	CASSLAGRNYGYTF	TGTGCCAGCAGCTTGGCAGGCAGGAACTATGGCTACACCTTC
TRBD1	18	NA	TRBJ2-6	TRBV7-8	CASSARDRTLSGANVLTF	TGTGCCAGCAGCGCCCGGGACAGGACCCTCTCTGGGGCCAACGTCCTGACTTTC
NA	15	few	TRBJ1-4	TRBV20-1	CSARDQSLTNEKLFF	TGCAGTGCTAGAGATCAGTCCCTCACTAATGAAAAACTGTTTTTT
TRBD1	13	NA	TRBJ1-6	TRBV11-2	CASSGTEYSPLHF	TGTGCCAGCAGTGGGACAGAGTATTCACCCCTCCACTTT
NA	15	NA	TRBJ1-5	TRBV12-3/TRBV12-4	CASSFRLAVPRSQHF	TGTGCCAGCAGTTTTAGGTTGGCAGTCCCAAGGAGCCAGCATTTT
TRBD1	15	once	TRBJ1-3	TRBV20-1	CSASPGTGFGNTIYF	TGCAGTGCTAGCCCCGGGACAGGCTTTGGAAACACCATATATTTT
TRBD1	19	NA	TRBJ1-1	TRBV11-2	CASSLGRWLGRGQTTEAFF	TGTGCCAGCAGCTTGGGACGCTGGCTGGGCAGGGGGCAAACCACTGAAGCTTTCTTT
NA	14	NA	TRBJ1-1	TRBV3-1	CASSLSTPSTEAFF	TGTGCCAGCAGCCTCTCGACCCCGAGCACTGAAGCTTTCTTT
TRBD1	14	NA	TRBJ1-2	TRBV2	CARWESQGAYGYTF	TGTGCCAGGTGGGAGTCCCAGGGGGCGTACGGCTACACCTTC
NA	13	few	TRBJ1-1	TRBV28	CASTGGKNTEAFF	TGTGCCAGCACGGGAGGGAAGAACACTGAAGCTTTCTTT
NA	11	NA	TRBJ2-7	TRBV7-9	CASSFQWEQYF	TGTGCCAGCAGCTTTCAGTGGGAGCAGTACTTC